A single sample is the source of the 3 T cell receptor beta chains below, sequenced in a study of neurological immune-mediated disorders. As to time point: longitudinal time-point 1 (baseline). TCRdb passed the 5' RACE reads through MiXCR, listing each CDR3 protein once. Here the sample spans approximately 49,000 distinct CDR3 sequences, less than 12% being singletons. The source material was PBMCs. These receptors were obtained from a woman between 40 and 55 years old in good health.

As for this clonotype: A much more abundant neighbour one base away suggests this may be a read error. J is TRBJ2-3 and V is TRBV4-3, with D perhaps matching TRBD2 (6 bases). Germline lookup yields CDR1 LGHNA and CDR2 YSLEER. The CDR3 is 18 residues long. The CDR3 DNA reads TGCGTCAGCAGCCAAGACCACGGGACTGGGGACAGCACAGATACGCAGTATTTT. The encoded protein is CVSSQDHGTGDSTDTQYF.

On this clonotype: It may be a read error: a sequence one base away is much more abundant. V gene TRBV7-8 combines with J gene TRBJ2-3, with a weak D call TRBD1 (6 bases). V lost 7 bases and J 2 bases, leaving 13 bases between the germline ends. Germline values: CDR1 SGHVS, CDR2 FQNEAQ. This CDR3 has 14 residues. Written as DNA, the CDR3 is TGTGCCAGCAACCCCACAGGGACCACAGATACGCAGTATTTT. It yields the protein CASNPTGTTDTQYF.

This clonotype was picked up many times. CDR3 DNA: TGTGCCAGCTCACCCCTGGTAGCGGGAGGGCCTTACAATGAGCAGTTCTTC. Amino acids: CASSPLVAGGPYNEQFF. This rearrangement joins TRBV18 to TRBJ2-1; 11 bases align to TRBD2. With V trimmed by 3 bases and J by 4 bases, 8 bases remained unmatched. Germline CDR1 is KGHSH and CDR2 is LQKENI. There are 17 residues in the CDR3.